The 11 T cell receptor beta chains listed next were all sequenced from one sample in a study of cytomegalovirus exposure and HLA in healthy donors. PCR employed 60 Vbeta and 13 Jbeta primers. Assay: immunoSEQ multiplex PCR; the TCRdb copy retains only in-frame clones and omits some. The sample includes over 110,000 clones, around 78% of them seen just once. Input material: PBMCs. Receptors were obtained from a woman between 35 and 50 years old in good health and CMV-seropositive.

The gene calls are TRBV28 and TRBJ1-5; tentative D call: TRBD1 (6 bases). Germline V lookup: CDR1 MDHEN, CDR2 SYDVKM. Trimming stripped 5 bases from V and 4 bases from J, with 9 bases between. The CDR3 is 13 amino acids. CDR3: CASSDRFNQPQHF. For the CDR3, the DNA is TGTGCCAGCAGTGACAGGTTTAATCAGCCCCAGCATTTT. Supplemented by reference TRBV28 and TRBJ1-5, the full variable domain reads DVKVTQSSRYLVKRTGEKVFLECVQDMDHENMFWYRQDPGLGLRLIYFSYDVKMKEKGDIPEGYSVSREKKERFSLILESASTNQTSMYLCASSDRFNQPQHFGDGTRLSIL.

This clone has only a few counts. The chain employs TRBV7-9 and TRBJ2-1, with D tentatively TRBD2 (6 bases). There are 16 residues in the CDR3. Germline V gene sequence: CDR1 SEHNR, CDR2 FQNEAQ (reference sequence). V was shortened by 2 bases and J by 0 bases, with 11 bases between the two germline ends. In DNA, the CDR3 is TGTGCCAGCAGCTTAAGGGCGGGGCGCTCCTACAATGAGCAGTTCTTC. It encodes CASSLRAGRSYNEQFF.

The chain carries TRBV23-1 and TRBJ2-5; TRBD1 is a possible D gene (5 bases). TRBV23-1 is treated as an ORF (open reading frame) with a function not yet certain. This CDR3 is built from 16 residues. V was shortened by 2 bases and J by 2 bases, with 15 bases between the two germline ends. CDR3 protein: CASSQPLTADQETQYF. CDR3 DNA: TGCGCCAGCAGTCAACCTTTGACAGCAGATCAAGAGACCCAGTACTTC.

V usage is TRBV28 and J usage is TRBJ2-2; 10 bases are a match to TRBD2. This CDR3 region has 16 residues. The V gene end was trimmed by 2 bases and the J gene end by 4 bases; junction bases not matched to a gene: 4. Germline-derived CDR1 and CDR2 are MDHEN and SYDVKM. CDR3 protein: CASSLGTSDVTGELFF. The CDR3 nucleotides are TGTGCCAGCAGTTTAGGGACTAGCGACGTCACCGGGGAGCTGTTTTTT.

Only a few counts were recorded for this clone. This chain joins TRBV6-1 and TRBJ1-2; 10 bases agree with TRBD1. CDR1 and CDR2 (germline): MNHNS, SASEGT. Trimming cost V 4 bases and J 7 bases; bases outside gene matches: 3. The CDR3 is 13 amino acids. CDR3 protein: CASSARQGAGYTF. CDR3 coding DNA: TGTGCCAGCAGTGCGCGACAGGGGGCTGGCTACACCTTC.

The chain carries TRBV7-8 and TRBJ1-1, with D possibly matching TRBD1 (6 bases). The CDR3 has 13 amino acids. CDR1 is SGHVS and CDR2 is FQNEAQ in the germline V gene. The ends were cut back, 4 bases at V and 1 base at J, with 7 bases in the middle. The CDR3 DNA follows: TGTGCCAGCAGCTGGACAGCGAACACTGAAGCTTTCTTT. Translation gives CASSWTANTEAFF.

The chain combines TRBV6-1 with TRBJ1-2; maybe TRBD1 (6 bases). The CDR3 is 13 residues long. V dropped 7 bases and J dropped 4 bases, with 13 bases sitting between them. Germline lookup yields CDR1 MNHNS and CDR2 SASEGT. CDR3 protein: CASKRQAPYGYTF. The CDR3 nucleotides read TGTGCCAGCAAGAGACAGGCTCCCTATGGCTACACCTTC.

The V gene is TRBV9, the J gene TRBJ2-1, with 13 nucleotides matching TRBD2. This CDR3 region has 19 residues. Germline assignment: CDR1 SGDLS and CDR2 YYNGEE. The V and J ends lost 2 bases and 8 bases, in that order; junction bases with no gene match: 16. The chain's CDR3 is CASSVGTHTSGRAVDEQFF. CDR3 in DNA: TGTGCCAGCAGCGTCGGGACGCATACTAGCGGGAGGGCCGTCGATGAGCAGTTCTTC.

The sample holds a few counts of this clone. This CDR3 reads CASSLTGGSGRSYNEQFF. As DNA, the CDR3 is TGTGCCAGCAGCTTAACGGGTGGTAGCGGGAGGAGCTACAATGAGCAGTTCTTC. This sequence joins TRBV7-3 and TRBJ2-1; 10 positions match TRBD2. Per the germline V gene, CDR1 is SGHTA and CDR2 is FQGTGA. There are 18 residues in the CDR3. V dropped 0 bases and J dropped 3; count of bases not matched to a gene: 8.

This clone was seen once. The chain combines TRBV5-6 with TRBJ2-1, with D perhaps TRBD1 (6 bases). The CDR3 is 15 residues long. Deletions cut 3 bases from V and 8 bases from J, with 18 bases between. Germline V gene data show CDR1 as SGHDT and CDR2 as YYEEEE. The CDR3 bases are TGTGCCAGCAGCTCCTCATGGCGCAGGGGCTATGAGCAGTTCTTC. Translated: CASSSSWRRGYEQFF.

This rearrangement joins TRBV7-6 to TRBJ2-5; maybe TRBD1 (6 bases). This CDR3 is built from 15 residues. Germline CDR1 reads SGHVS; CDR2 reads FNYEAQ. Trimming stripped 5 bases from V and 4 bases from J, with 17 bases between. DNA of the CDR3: TGTGCCAGCAGCCCCCTACCGACAGGAGCAGAGACCCAGTACTTC. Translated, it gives CASSPLPTGAETQYF.